This T cell receptor (beta chain) was captured by sequencing in a study of T-cell reconstitution after alpha-beta-depleted transplantation in children. As to this clonotype: The antigen is not known.

Study-level findings and limits: After transplant, high TCRbeta diversity at day 60 in some patients arose from surviving recipient T cells and thymic progenitors. Reportedly, roughly two months post-transplant, alpha-beta T cells arose from several hundred expanded graft clones. A year post-transplant, T-cell counts and diversity derived mostly from newly produced T cells.

Unique molecular identifiers were used to barcode this TCRbeta library. MiXCR, applied by TCRdb to the PCR reads, yields one record per CDR3 protein. The table shows fewer than 550,000 distinct CDR3 sequences, with under 20% occurring only once. From germline, CDR1 is LNHNV and CDR2 YYDKDF (reference sequence). V gave up 5 bases and J gave up 4 bases; unmatched junction bases: 7. CDR3 size: 14 residues. This sequence originates from a boy less than two years old who had a stem cell transplant for Wiskott-Aldrich syndrome, so the T cells may come from the graft donor. This material consisted of PBMCs, mostly from graft donor cells, taken 360 days after TCRalphabeta/CD19-depleted stem cell transplant. V and J are TRBV15 and TRBJ2-7; 8 positions agree with TRBD1. In nucleotides, the CDR3 is TGTGCCACCAGCCCAGACAGGGGTAGTTACGAGCAGTACTTC. Encoded protein: CATSPDRGSYEQYF.